Within the sample, the clone carrying this T cell receptor (beta chain) is medium-sized. The V and J ends lost 5 bases and 0 bases respectively, with 11 bases between them. Germline loops: CDR1 MNHNS, CDR2 SASEGT. CDR3 length: 15 amino acids. This sample is part of a study of tumor-infiltrating lymphocytes in oesophageal squamous cell carcinoma. Via MiXCR, TCRdb re-called the PCR reads, giving one row per CDR3 protein. The sample records 12,000 or so distinct CDR3 sequences, about 60% being singletons. The specimen sequenced was esophageal tumor tissue. This chain links TRBV6-1 with TRBJ2-1; TRBD1 might be the D (5 bases). This receptor was taken from a female donor with esophageal squamous cell carcinoma. The CDR3, as DNA: TGTGCCAGCAGTTCAGACAGACTCTCCTACAATGAGCAGTTCTTC. Translation gives CASSSDRLSYNEQFF.